These 20 T cell receptor beta chains originate from one sample sequenced in a study of high-grade serous ovarian cancer treatment subgroups. Tumor samples were obtained before definitive surgery or chemotherapy. Clones were read by immunoSEQ multiplex PCR, and TCRdb kept only the in-frame ones, dropping some. Here the sample spans about 16,000 clones, 86% being singletons. Sequences were obtained from tumor tissue. The receptors were gathered from a human donor with high-grade serous ovarian cancer.

In this sample, this clone turned up a few times. V usage is TRBV12-2 and J usage is TRBJ2-7; the table gives TRBD1 as D, unverified against the DNA. TRBV12-2 is noted as a pseudogene. The CDR3 sequence is 11 residues long. The CDR3 sequence: CASRSPREQYF. The DNA for the CDR3 is TGTGCAAGTCGCTCCCCCAGAGAGCAGTACTTC.

The chain combines TRBV7-9 with TRBJ1-2; possibly TRBD1 for D (5 bases). The CDR3 covers 11 residues. CDR1 is SEHNR and CDR2 is FQNEAQ in the germline V gene (reference sequence). V lost 6 bases, J lost 6 bases, and 8 bases lay in between. The CDR3 spells CASRMGDGYTF. The CDR3, as DNA: TGTGCCAGCAGGATGGGGGATGGCTACACCTTC.

The chain has TRBV27 and TRBJ2-7; 9 positions match TRBD2. The CDR3 is 15 amino acids. CDR1 and CDR2 from the germline V gene are MNHEY and SMNVEV (reference sequence). Germline trimming cut 11 bases from V and 4 bases from J; bases unmatched to any gene: 15. CDR3 sequence (DNA): TGTGCCTCAGCACGGACCCTGACTAGCGGTTACGAGCAGTACTTC. Its protein product is CASARTLTSGYEQYF.

The table lists this clone with a count of one. This chain uses TRBV5-4 with TRBJ1-1; D may be TRBD1 (5 bases). CDR1 and CDR2 from the germline V gene are SGHNT and YYREEE (reference sequence). V was clipped by 4 bases and J by 8 bases, with 18 bases between them. The CDR3 loop spans 14 amino acids. This chain's CDR3 is CASSGEGLTVEAFF. For the CDR3, the DNA is TGTGCCAGCAGCGGGGAGGGACTTACAGTAGAAGCTTTCTTT. The variable domain in full, with the rest retrieved from reference TRBV5-4 and TRBJ1-1, is ETGVTQSPTHLIKTRGQQVTLRCSSQSGHNTVSWYQQALGQGPQFIFQYYREEENGRGNFPPRFSGLQFPNYSSELNVNALELDDSALYLCASSGEGLTVEAFFGQGTRLTVV.

This rearrangement joins TRBV2 to TRBJ2-2, with 7 bases identical to TRBD1. In germline, CDR1 is SNHLY, CDR2 FYNNEI. CDR3 size: 15 residues. The ends lost 6 bases at V and 3 bases at J; junction bases unmatched: 7. Written as DNA, the CDR3 is TGTGCCAGCAGAGCCAACAGGGGTGACACCGGGGAGCTGTTTTTT. Translated: CASRANRGDTGELFF.

This chain uses TRBV10-2 with TRBJ2-7, with 8 bases identical to TRBD1. Germline assignment: CDR1 WSHSY and CDR2 SAAADI. The CDR3 contains 16 residues. Unmatched junction bases numbered 8, after V lost 2 bases and J lost 2 bases. The CDR3 reads CASSEPAGGKPYEQYF. In DNA, the CDR3 is TGCGCCAGCAGTGAGCCAGCAGGGGGCAAACCCTACGAGCAGTACTTC.

The count of this clone is one. The V call is TRBV6-5, the J call TRBJ2-7; no clear D. The V end lost 8 bases, the J end lost 4 bases, and 12 bases lay between the germline ends. Germline lookup yields CDR1 MNHEY and CDR2 SVGAGI. The CDR3 covers 12 residues. Here the CDR3 DNA reads TGTGCCAGCTCCGACCATCGGTACGAGCAGTACTTC. Translating it yields CASSDHRYEQYF.

The chain employs TRBV4-3 and TRBJ1-4; no definite D call. CDR1 is LGHNA, CDR2 YSLEER, per germline. This CDR3 spans 16 amino acids. V lost 0 bases to trimming and J lost 4 bases, with 12 bases between them. The CDR3 region has the DNA TGCGCCAGCAGCCAAGATTCAAGGCCTCTTAATGAAAAACTGTTTTTT. Translating gives CASSQDSRPLNEKLFF.

The chain uses TRBV27 and TRBJ2-3, with D possibly matching TRBD1 (6 bases). The CDR3 runs 15 residues. Germline CDR1 reads MNHEY; CDR2 reads SMNVEV (reference sequence). V lost 4 bases to trimming and J lost 4 bases, with 15 bases between them. The CDR3 sequence: CASSSPTGISDTQYF. The CDR3 nucleotides read TGTGCCAGCAGTTCCCCAACAGGGATTTCAGATACGCAGTATTTT.

This chain connects TRBV6-1 to TRBJ2-1; D may be TRBD1 (5 bases). Germline V gene lookup returns CDR1 MNHNS and CDR2 SASEGT. The CDR3 loop spans 13 amino acids. V lost 2 bases, J lost 10 bases, and 12 bases lay in between. The CDR3 loop reads CASSEKGLREQFF. The CDR3 bases are TGTGCCAGCAGTGAAAAGGGGTTGAGGGAGCAGTTCTTC.

V is TRBV7-9 and J is TRBJ1-3; D is unclear. Germline lookup yields CDR1 SEHNR and CDR2 FQNEAQ (reference sequence). The CDR3 runs 13 residues. The V end lost 5 bases, the J end lost 5 bases, and 10 bases lay between the germline ends. The CDR3 nucleotides read TGTGCCAGCAGCCTTTTTGAGAGAAACACCATATATTTT. Amino acid sequence: CASSLFERNTIYF.

This chain connects TRBV25-1 to TRBJ2-5, with no clear D. The CDR3 runs to 12 residues. V was trimmed by 2 bases and J by 13 bases, leaving 14 bases between them. Germline CDR1 reads MGHDK; CDR2 reads SYGVNS. CDR3 bases: TGTGCCAGCAGTGAACTGTCCAGGAACCTGTACTTC. Translation gives CASSELSRNLYF.

This chain uses TRBV5-8 with TRBJ2-1; a weak D match, TRBD2 (5 bases). Germline CDR1 SGHTS, CDR2 YDEGEE. CDR3 length: 14 residues. The V gene lost 0 bases and the J gene lost 7 bases, with 11 bases spanning the gap. CDR3 bases: TGTGCCAGCAGCTTGGAAAGACCGGGGAATGAGCAGTTCTTC. Translated: CASSLERPGNEQFF.

This chain links TRBV7-9 with TRBJ1-1, with D possibly TRBD1 on 5 matching bases. The germline gives CDR1 SEHNR, CDR2 FQNEAQ (reference sequence). V was pared by 2 bases and J by 5 bases, with 15 bases between. The CDR3 spans 15 residues. CDR3 nucleotide sequence: TGTGCCAGCAGCTTATCTGGGGGGTACGGAACTGAAGCTTTCTTT. This encodes CASSLSGGYGTEAFF.

The V and J genes are TRBV27 and TRBJ1-6; no reliable D call. The CDR3 spans 20 residues. The V and J ends lost 6 bases and 0 bases respectively, with 24 bases between them. The germline V gene has CDR1 MNHEY and CDR2 SMNVEV (reference sequence). CDR3 nucleotides: TGTGCCAGCAGCTCCCGTAGAACCCCTTTATCGAGCTCCTATAATTCACCCCTCCACTTT. It yields the protein CASSSRRTPLSSSYNSPLHF.

This sequence joins TRBV5-6 and TRBJ1-4; D is unresolved. The CDR3 sequence is 15 residues long. Germline CDR1 SGHDT, CDR2 YYEEEE. V lost 4 bases and J 6 bases, leaving 16 bases between the germline ends. The DNA of the CDR3 is TGTGCCAGCAGCAACACGGGCCTGATGGATGAAAAACTGTTTTTT. This sequence encodes CASSNTGLMDEKLFF.

There are a few counts of this clone. The chain employs TRBV4-1 and TRBJ2-7; a weak D match, TRBD2 (6 bases). This CDR3 spans 15 amino acids. Trimming shortened V by 1 base and J by 2 bases, and 12 bases separated the two germline ends. The germline V gene has CDR1 MGHRA and CDR2 YSYEKL. The chain's CDR3 is CASSQVVGGTYEQYF. CDR3 nucleotide sequence: TGCGCCAGCAGCCAAGTGGTGGGAGGAACCTACGAGCAGTACTTC.

The chain links TRBV29-1 to TRBJ2-5; 10 positions agree with TRBD1. The V gene end was trimmed by 1 base and the J gene end by 5 bases; junction bases not matched to a gene: 7. This CDR3 contains 15 residues. Per germline, CDR1 SQVTM and CDR2 ANQGSEA. This chain's CDR3 is CSVEGVETGGETQYF. In DNA, the CDR3 is TGCAGCGTTGAAGGGGTGGAGACAGGGGGCGAGACCCAGTACTTC.

This clone was counted a single time. The chain couples TRBV29-1 to TRBJ2-3; 10 bases fit TRBD2. The CDR3 runs 11 residues. The germline V gene has CDR1 SQVTM and CDR2 ANQGSEA. After removal of 6 bases from V and 9 bases from J, the junction contained 3 bases not matched to a gene. Here the CDR3 reads CSVTSGETQYF. The CDR3 DNA follows: TGCAGCGTCACTAGCGGGGAGACGCAGTATTTT.

The V call is TRBV19, the J call TRBJ2-3, with D perhaps TRBD2 (6 bases). The CDR3 loop spans 17 amino acids. Trimming cost V 1 base and J 1 base, with 15 bases left between them. The germline gives CDR1 LNHDA, CDR2 SQIVND (reference sequence). The CDR3 coding sequence is TGTGCCAGTAGTATAGGGTCGGGGGTAGAGGGCACAGATACGCAGTATTTT. This gives the protein CASSIGSGVEGTDTQYF.